The entry below gives a single TCR beta chain sequence along with its context. Its matching antigen is unknown. TCRdb recomputed calls from the reads with MiXCR, one row per CDR3 protein. Here the sample spans about 500,000 distinct CDR3 sequences, around 35% being singletons. The entry originates in a study of T cell repertoires in cytomegalovirus infection. The material sequenced was cultured PBMCs, taken from culture after CMV antigen stimulation. The sequence came from a human donor in good health (CMV status not recorded). Some clones in this sample may be carry-over from other donors' samples.

The CDR3 protein is CASRPNGEWTFF. Here the CDR3 DNA reads TGTGCCAGCAGACCCAACGGGGAGTGGACTTTCTTT. The rearrangement joins TRBV7-9 to TRBJ1-1; D unclear. The germline V and J ends were trimmed by 6 bases and 12 bases, with 17 bases remaining between them. This CDR3 comprises 12 residues. CDR1 is SEHNR, CDR2 FQNEAQ, per germline (reference sequence).